This T cell receptor (beta chain) was identified during a study of shared clonotypes between healthy human individuals (dated by TCRdb to the early 2020s). Background for the entire study: A few men and a couple of women, aged 18 to 49 years, made up the cohort. For each donor, CD4 naive and CD4 memory were each given three plates, CD8 naive was given two plates, and CD8 memory was given one plate. Blood TCR repertoires of about 5 healthy adults were deeply sequenced to estimate repertoire size and the extent of clonotype sharing between individuals. Different laboratories and diverse techniques were used to prepare libraries and sequence TCR repertoires, to increase sequencing depth and limit assay-specific biases. Per donor, leukapheresis produced somewhere between about 0.8 and 9 billion PBMCs.

Using the deep immunoSEQ assay, multiplex PCR amplified TCR CDR3 regions from genomic DNA. Extracted genomic DNA from each cell subset was spread evenly across all wells of several immunoSEQ 96-well plates, with each plate serving as a replicate. For sorted subsets, roughly 200 ng of genomic DNA, equivalent to about 30,000 T cell genomes, went into each replicate PCR. The purified libraries were quantified using a Qubit 3.0 fluorometer, sized with a Bioanalyzer 2100, and then quantified again using the KAPA Library Quantification kit. Every immunoSEQ 96-well plate was sequenced on a separate single-read 150-cycle Illumina NextSeq 550 flow cell. As for the authors' bioinformatics: Because the immunoSEQ output included only junctional sequences and no quality scores, the filtering could not be the same as the filtering used for full-length reads. Sequences were annotated with PyIR, a Python wrapper for IgBLAST v1.9, and V/J genes and CDR3 were assigned using IMGT germline references. Any read was removed if the V/J assignment was weak (E-value above 1e-6), the CDR3 was missing, or the read contained stop codons, out-of-frame junctions, or ambiguous translated residues. A V3J clonotype was defined by an identical inferred V gene, J gene, and CDR3 amino acid sequence. Percentage overlap between repertoires was computed as shared unique clonotypes divided by the size of the smaller repertoire. RTK rarefaction, the Chao1 estimator, and Recon v2.1 estimates of unobserved clonotypes were used to assess repertoire richness. For all TCRbeta clonotypes obtained by the gDNA method from four donors, generation probabilities were computed with OLGA. TCRdb provides this immuneACCESS table in a form limited to in-frame rearrangements. Some clones are lacking; in checked studies, under half of them reflect an unresolved V gene, and why the rest are absent is not known. V and J calls and clone size are given by that table; D and trimming were obtained from the DNA. The sample table records more than 550,000 clones; roughly 88% of these occur just once. The ten largest make up about 34% of the sample.

The donors were healthy, HIV-negative adults who had no recently reported acute infections or vaccinations. Every donor was a Caucasian adult residing in Nashville, Tennessee, USA. CD8 memory samples combined magnetically selected CD45RO+ cells with CCR7-negative CD45RA+ effector memory (TemRA) cells. Blood was obtained by leukapheresis, after which PBMCs were separated by Ficoll-Histopaque density gradient centrifugation and cryopreserved in liquid nitrogen vapor phase. Analytical flow cytometry was used to check the purity and quantity of each magnetically sorted T cell population. Genomic DNA was isolated from each sorted fraction and quantified by UV absorbance on a Nanodrop 2000c. CDR1 and CDR2, per the germline V gene, are MDHEN and SYDVKM. Trimming takes 2 bases from V and 4 bases from J, and the germline ends sit 12 bases apart. The cysteine opens and the phenylalanine closes a CDR3 of 14 amino acids. The sequence is cut down to CDR3 DNA, 42 bases in frame from base 1.

The paper's findings and limits, for the study overall: Even with the large sequencing depth, rarefaction of the sorted-subset datasets indicated that sequencing was incomplete. Larger estimated clonotype richness was generally found for naive subsets than for memory subsets. Sampling was restricted to blood, and TCR repertoires in tissues likely differ from the TCR repertoires found in blood. The small number of donors limited the genetic and exposure-history diversity represented. Pairwise subsampling indicated that sequencing depth was expected to affect the degree of clonotype sharing among donors. Compared with non-shared clonotypes, clonotypes shared by all four sorted-subset donors had higher generation probabilities. When a handful of donors were compared, the shared fraction of clonotypes was around 5% for naive CD4, 3.5% to 4% for naive CD8, roughly 2.5% for memory CD4, and less than 0.45% for memory CD8.

For this clone: No cognate antigen has been identified for it. Per-base quality was not reported, and no clone a single base away is much larger than it. This specimen includes other DNA sequences encoding the same CDR3.

The source is a man between 18 and 35 years old in good health. Some clones in this sample may be carry-over from other donors' samples. The sequencing input was memory CD8+ T cells from PBMCs. In the paper's terms, the cell subset or site label means: CD45RO+ cells pooled with CCR7-negative TemRA cells. The V and J genes are TRBV28 and TRBJ2-7; the D element might be TRBD1 or TRBD2, as each aligns at 5 bases. At the DNA level, the sequence is TGTGCCAGCAGTTTAAGGGGTGGGACGTACGAGCAGTACTTC. The translation is CASSLRGGTYEQYF.